One sample yielded the 13 T cell receptor beta chains listed below, sequenced in a study of blood T cells in healthy people across ages (dated by TCRdb to the mid-2010s). Libraries were made using 5' RACE. This sample was sequenced with an Illumina HiSeq 2500. A second PCR of roughly 6 to 11 cycles was run with a J-beta primer mix and a sample-barcoded 5' primer. TCRdb reran the public reads through fastp at Q25 and MiXCR, keeping productive beta chains. Here each entry gathers all rows of one CDR3 protein and keeps the most common genes and DNA. In all, the sample holds 450,000 to 700,000 distinct CDR3 sequences, and approximately 25% of those were seen once. Of the sample, under 20% is held by the ten largest clones. The sample consisted of blood. These receptors originate from a woman aged 70-85 years in good health.

The chain recombines TRBV6-1 with TRBJ1-2; 8 nucleotides agree with TRBD1. Per the germline V gene, CDR1 is MNHNS and CDR2 is SASEGT. CDR3 length: 15 amino acids. With V trimmed by 7 bases and J by 5 bases, 12 bases remained unmatched. As DNA, the CDR3 is TGTGCCAGCACGAATCTGGGACAGGACCCGTATGGCTACACCTTC. It specifies CASTNLGQDPYGYTF.

This rearrangement joins TRBV20-1 to TRBJ1-6, with 7 nucleotides matching TRBD1. The germline CDR1 and CDR2 sequences are DFQATT and SNEGSKA (reference sequence). This CDR3 has 14 amino acids. The J segment lost 4 bases and the V segment lost 2 bases, leaving 2 bases of the junction unmatched. CDR3 residues: CSARRQGYNSPLHF. The CDR3 DNA reads TGCAGTGCTAGAAGACAGGGATATAATTCACCCCTCCACTTT.

A few counts support this clonotype. The rearrangement links TRBV7-9 to TRBJ1-6, with D possibly being TRBD1 (6 bases). There are 18 residues in the CDR3. The V end lost 5 bases, the J end lost 0 bases, and 17 bases lay between the germline ends. Germline V gene lookup returns CDR1 SEHNR and CDR2 FQNEAQ (reference sequence). The CDR3 loop is CASSHSDSLSSYNSPLHF. CDR3 DNA: TGTGCCAGCAGCCATTCGGACAGTTTGAGCTCCTATAATTCACCCCTCCACTTT.

There are a few counts of this clonotype. In DNA form, the CDR3 reads TGCGCCAGCAGCTTGGGACGGTCGGGTGGCTACACCTTC. Translated: CASSLGRSGGYTF. The chain uses TRBV5-1 and TRBJ1-2, with no clear D. The CDR3 is made up of 13 amino acids. The V and J ends lost 0 bases and 7 bases respectively, with 10 bases between them. Per the germline V gene, CDR1 is SGHRS and CDR2 is YFSETQ.

This clonotype was detected only a few times. V is TRBV5-1 and J is TRBJ1-1; D is uncertain. V lost 2 bases to trimming and J lost 0 bases, with 5 bases between them. The CDR3 runs 13 residues. Germline lookup yields CDR1 SGHRS and CDR2 YFSETQ. This CDR3 reads CASSFDVNTEAFF. The CDR3 DNA follows: TGCGCCAGCAGCTTTGACGTGAACACTGAAGCTTTCTTT.

This clonotype was seen many times. This chain links TRBV6-5 with TRBJ2-3; 14 nucleotides line up with TRBD2. With 10 bases clipped from V and 3 bases from J, the junction kept 6 bases outside the gene matches. The CDR3 totals 15 residues. Germline values: CDR1 MNHEY, CDR2 SVGAGI. Written as DNA, the CDR3 is TGTGCCACTCGACTAGCGGGGGGGATTACAGATACGCAGTATTTT. It is translated as CATRLAGGITDTQYF.

This clonotype has ten or more counts. The chain recombines TRBV2 with TRBJ2-5; TRBD2 aligns across 13 bases. TRBJ2-1 matches the DNA end more closely, so the J call is doubtful. The CDR3 spans 16 residues. CDR1 is SNHLY, CDR2 FYNNEI, per germline. CDR3 residues: CASSGRLAGGLNEQFF. The CDR3 nucleotides read TGTGCCAGCAGCGGAAGACTAGCGGGGGGTCTCAATGAGCAGTTCTTC.

V gene TRBV29-1 combines with J gene TRBJ1-5; unclear D gene. The CDR3 has 12 amino acids. Germline CDR1 and CDR2: SQVTM and ANQGSEA. Between the trimmed V and J ends, which lost 5 bases and 3 bases, there was a span of 8 bases. The CDR3 DNA reads TGCAGCGTTCGGTCACCCAATCAGCCCCAGCATTTT. As protein: CSVRSPNQPQHF.

This clonotype was seen a handful of times. The V call is TRBV5-5, the J call TRBJ1-1; possible D gene TRBD1, 5 bases. Germline-derived CDR1 and CDR2 are SGHKS and YYEKEE (reference sequence). The V end lost 0 bases, the J end lost 2 bases, and 11 bases lay between the germline ends. The CDR3 has 15 amino acids. This CDR3 reads CASSLDAGINTEAFF. CDR3 nucleotides: TGTGCCAGCAGCTTGGATGCAGGGATAAACACTGAAGCTTTCTTT.

The CDR3 DNA sequence: TGTGCCAGCAGTGAAGCGCTCGGGGGGAATCAGCCCCAGCATTTT. Encoded protein: CASSEALGGNQPQHF. The rearrangement uses TRBV2 and TRBJ1-5, with TRBD1 as a possible D gene (5 bases). V gave up 0 bases and J gave up 4 bases, with 10 bases separating them. The germline gives CDR1 SNHLY, CDR2 FYNNEI. The CDR3 is 15 amino acids.

This clonotype was seen only a few times. J is TRBJ1-1 and V is TRBV11-1; no clear D. Germline CDR1 SGHAT, CDR2 FQDESV (reference sequence). CDR3 length: 15 amino acids. V was clipped by 4 bases and J by 0 bases, with 12 bases between them. The CDR3 protein is CASSSEVGLNTEAFF. CDR3 in DNA: TGTGCCAGCAGCTCGGAGGTCGGGTTGAACACTGAAGCTTTCTTT. The full variable domain, rest sourced from reference TRBV11-1 and TRBJ1-1, is EAEVAQSPRYKITEKSQAVAFWCDPISGHATLYWYRQILGQGPELLVQFQDESVVDDSQLPKDRFSAERLKGVDSTLKIQPAELGDSAMYLCASSSEVGLNTEAFFGQGTRLTVV.

This clonotype was observed a handful of times. The CDR3 bases are TGCGCCAGCAGCCAAGAAGACAGACTGAACACTGAAGCTTTCTTT. It specifies CASSQEDRLNTEAFF. This chain uses TRBV4-1 with TRBJ1-1; a possible D gene is TRBD1 (5 bases). CDR1 MGHRA and CDR2 YSYEKL come from the germline V gene. The length of the CDR3 is 15 residues. V lost 0 bases and J 0 bases, leaving 8 bases between the germline ends.

The CDR3 loop is CASSPGTAVETQYF. Written as DNA, the CDR3 is TGTGCCAGCAGCCCCGGGACAGCAGTCGAGACCCAGTACTTC. This chain joins TRBV7-9 and TRBJ2-1, with TRBD1 matching 7 bases. The last part of the DNA fits TRBJ2-5 better; the J call may be wrong. This CDR3 is 14 amino acids long. Germline V gene sequence: CDR1 SEHNR, CDR2 FQNEAQ (reference sequence).